This paragraph reports one T cell receptor beta chain. The antigen is unknown. The sample belongs to a study of T cell responses to AZD1222 COVID-19 vaccine. Points from the study as a whole: Donors were mostly white British, more females; clonal diversity possibly underestimated. Nearly half of spike-specific TCRs reportedly target variant regions that are unmutated in the B.1.351 and B.1.1.7 variants. Among AZD1222 vaccinees, only six or seven were seropositive at baseline.

The data were produced by immunoSEQ multiplex PCR, yet TCRdb's version contains in-frame clones alone and is incomplete. The table lists approximately 130,000 clones, around nine tenths of them singletons. The CDR3 has 18 amino acids. Germline lookup yields CDR1 SGDLS and CDR2 YYNGEE. V dropped 1 base and J dropped 3 bases, with 22 bases sitting between them. The sequencing here drew on peripheral blood, taken 28 days after the second AZD1222 dose. The receptor comes from an adult who received the AZD1222 COVID-19 vaccine. The V and J genes are TRBV9 and TRBJ1-1; D uncertain. The CDR3: CASSVSRVRVGRDTEAFF. The DNA for the CDR3 is TGTGCCAGCAGCGTAAGTCGGGTCCGGGTGGGGAGGGACACTGAAGCTTTCTTT.